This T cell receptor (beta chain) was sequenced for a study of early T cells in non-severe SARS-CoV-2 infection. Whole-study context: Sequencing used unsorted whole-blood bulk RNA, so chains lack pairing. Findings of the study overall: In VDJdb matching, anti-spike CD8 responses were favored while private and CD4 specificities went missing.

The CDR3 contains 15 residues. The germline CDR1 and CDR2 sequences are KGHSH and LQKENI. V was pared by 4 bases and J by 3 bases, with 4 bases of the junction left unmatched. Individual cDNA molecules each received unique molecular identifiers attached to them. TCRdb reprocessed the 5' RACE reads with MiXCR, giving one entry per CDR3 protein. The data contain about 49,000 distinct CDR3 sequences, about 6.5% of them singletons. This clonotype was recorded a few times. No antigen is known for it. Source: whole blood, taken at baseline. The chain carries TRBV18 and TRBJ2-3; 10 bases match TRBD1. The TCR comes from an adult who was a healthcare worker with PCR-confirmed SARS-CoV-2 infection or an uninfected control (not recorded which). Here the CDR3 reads CASSLTGGATDTQYF. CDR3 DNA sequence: TGTGCCAGCTCACTGACAGGGGGCGCGACAGATACGCAGTATTTT. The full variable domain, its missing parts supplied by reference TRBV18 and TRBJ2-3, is NAGVMQNPRHLVRRRGQEARLRCSPMKGHSHVYWYRQLPEEGLKFMVYLQKENIIDESGMPKERFSAEFPKEGPSILRIQQVVRGDSAAYFCASSLTGGATDTQYFGPGTRLTVL.